The clone carrying this T cell receptor (beta chain) was recorded at least ten times. This specimen belongs to a study of response to subunit inactivated influenza vaccine. TCRdb passed the RT-PCR reads through MiXCR, listing each CDR3 protein once. Seen here are approximately 500,000 distinct CDR3 sequences, approximately 12% observed once, and the top ten hold around 13%. The sequenced sample was PBMCs from blood, obtained 40 to 50 days after vaccination. The clonotype was recovered from a man between 45 and 60 years old who received an inactivated influenza vaccine.

The CDR3: CASSLDLTRGAFF. CDR3 nucleotides: TGTGCCAGCAGCTTAGATCTGACAAGAGGTGCTTTCTTT. V and J are TRBV11-2 and TRBJ1-1; unclear D gene. Trimming removed 0 bases from V and 11 bases from J, with 13 bases in between. The germline gives CDR1 SGHAT, CDR2 FQNNGV. CDR3 length: 13 amino acids.